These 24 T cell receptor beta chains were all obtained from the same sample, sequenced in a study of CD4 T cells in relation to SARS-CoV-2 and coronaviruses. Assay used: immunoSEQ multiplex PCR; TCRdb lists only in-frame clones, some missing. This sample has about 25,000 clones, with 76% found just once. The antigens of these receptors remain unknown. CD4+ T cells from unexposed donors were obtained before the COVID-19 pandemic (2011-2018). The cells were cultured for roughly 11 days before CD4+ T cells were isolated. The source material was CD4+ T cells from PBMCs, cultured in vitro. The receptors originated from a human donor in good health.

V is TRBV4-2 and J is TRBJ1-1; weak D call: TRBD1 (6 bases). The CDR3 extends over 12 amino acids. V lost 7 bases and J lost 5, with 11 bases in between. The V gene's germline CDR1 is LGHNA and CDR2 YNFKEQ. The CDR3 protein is CASTEGGTEAFF. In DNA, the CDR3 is TGTGCCAGCACCGAAGGGGGGACTGAAGCTTTCTTT.

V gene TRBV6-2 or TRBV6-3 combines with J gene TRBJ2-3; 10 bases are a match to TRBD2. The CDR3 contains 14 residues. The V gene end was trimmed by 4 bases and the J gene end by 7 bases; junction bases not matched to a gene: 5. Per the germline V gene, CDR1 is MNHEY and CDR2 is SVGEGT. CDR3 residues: CASSSSGGGNTQYF. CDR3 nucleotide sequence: TGTGCCAGCAGTTCCAGCGGGGGGGGAAATACGCAGTATTTT.

The CDR3 here is CASSQGGSSGELFF. CDR3 bases: TGTGCCAGCAGCCAAGGGGGGAGCTCCGGGGAGCTGTTTTTT. The chain has TRBV3-1 (or the pseudogene TRBV3-2) and TRBJ2-2; D possibly uses TRBD1 or TRBD2 (5 bases each). Germline V gene sequence: CDR1 LGHDT, CDR2 YNNKEL (reference sequence). Trimming removed 1 base at V and 6 bases at J, with 9 bases between. This CDR3 has 14 amino acids.

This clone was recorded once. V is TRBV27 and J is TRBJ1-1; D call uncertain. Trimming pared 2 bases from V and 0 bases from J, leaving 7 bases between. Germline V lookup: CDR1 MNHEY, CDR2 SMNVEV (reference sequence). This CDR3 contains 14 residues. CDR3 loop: CASSLKGMNTEAFF. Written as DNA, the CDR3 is TGTGCCAGCAGTTTAAAAGGGATGAACACTGAAGCTTTCTTT.

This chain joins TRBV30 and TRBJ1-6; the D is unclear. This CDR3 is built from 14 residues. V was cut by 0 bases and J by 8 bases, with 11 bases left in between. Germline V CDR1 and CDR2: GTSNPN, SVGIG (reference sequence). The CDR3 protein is CAWSVLSSDSPLHF. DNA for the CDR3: TGTGCCTGGAGTGTGTTAAGCAGTGATTCACCCCTCCACTTT.

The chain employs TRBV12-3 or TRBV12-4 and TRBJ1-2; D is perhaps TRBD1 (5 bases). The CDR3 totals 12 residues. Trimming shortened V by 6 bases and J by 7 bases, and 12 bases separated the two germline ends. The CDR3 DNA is TGTGCCAGCAGCCCCTCGACAGTTGGCTACACCTTC. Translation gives CASSPSTVGYTF.

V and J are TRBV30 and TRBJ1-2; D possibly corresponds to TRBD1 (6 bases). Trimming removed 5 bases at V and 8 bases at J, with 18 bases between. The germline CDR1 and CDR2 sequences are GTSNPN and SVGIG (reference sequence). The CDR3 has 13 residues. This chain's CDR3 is CAWDFGGLEGYTF. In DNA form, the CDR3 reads TGTGCCTGGGACTTTGGGGGGCTTGAAGGCTACACCTTC.

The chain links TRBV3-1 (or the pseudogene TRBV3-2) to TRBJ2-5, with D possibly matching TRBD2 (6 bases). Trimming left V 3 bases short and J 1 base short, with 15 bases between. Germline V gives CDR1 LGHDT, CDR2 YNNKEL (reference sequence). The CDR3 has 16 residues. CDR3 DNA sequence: TGTGCCAGCAGCCATTGGTTGCGGGGTGGCCAAGAGACCCAGTACTTC. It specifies CASSHWLRGGQETQYF.

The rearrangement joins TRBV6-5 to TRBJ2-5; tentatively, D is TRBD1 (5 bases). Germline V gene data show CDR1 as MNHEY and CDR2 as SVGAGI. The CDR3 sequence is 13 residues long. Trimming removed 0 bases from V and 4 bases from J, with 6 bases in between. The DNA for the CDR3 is TGTGCCAGCAGTTACTCAGGGGTAGAGACCCAGTACTTC. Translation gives CASSYSGVETQYF.

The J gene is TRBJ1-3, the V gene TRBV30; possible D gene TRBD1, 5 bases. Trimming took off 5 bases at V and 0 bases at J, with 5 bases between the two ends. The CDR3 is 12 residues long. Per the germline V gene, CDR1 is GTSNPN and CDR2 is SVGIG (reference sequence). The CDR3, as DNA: TGTGCCTGGGGGACCTCTGGAAACACCATATATTTT. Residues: CAWGTSGNTIYF.

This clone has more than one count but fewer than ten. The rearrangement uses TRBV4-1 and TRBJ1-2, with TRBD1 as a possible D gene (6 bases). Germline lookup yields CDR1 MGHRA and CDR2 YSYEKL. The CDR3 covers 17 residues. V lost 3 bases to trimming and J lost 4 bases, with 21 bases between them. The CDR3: CASSHLQLGGVPYGYTF. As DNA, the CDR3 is TGCGCCAGCAGCCACCTACAACTAGGGGGGGTACCCTATGGCTACACCTTC.

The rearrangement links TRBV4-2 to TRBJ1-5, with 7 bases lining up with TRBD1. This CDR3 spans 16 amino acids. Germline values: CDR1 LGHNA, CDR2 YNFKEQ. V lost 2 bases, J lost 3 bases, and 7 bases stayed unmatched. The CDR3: CASSQYRGSLNQPQHF. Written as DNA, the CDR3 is TGTGCCAGCAGCCAATACAGGGGCAGCCTCAATCAGCCCCAGCATTTT.

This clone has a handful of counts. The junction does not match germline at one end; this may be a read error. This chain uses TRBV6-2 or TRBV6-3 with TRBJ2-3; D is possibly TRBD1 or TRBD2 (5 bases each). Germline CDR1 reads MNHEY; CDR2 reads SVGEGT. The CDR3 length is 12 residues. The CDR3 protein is CASSYSTGYRSF. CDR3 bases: TGTGCCAGCAGTTACTCGACGGGGTACAGGAGTTTT.

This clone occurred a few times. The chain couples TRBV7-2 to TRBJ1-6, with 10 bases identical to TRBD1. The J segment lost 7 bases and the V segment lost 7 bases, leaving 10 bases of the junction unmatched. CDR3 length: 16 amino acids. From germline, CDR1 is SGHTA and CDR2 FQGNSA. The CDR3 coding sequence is TGTGCCAGCACTTCGGACAGGGGGGGTTACAATTCACCCCTCCACTTT. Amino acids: CASTSDRGGYNSPLHF.

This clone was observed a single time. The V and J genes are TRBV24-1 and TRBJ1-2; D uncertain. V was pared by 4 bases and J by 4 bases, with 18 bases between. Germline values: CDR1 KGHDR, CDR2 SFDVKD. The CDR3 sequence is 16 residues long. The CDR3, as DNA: TGTGCCACCAGTGAAGATCGACACAGACCGCTCTATGGCTACACCTTC. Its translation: CATSEDRHRPLYGYTF.

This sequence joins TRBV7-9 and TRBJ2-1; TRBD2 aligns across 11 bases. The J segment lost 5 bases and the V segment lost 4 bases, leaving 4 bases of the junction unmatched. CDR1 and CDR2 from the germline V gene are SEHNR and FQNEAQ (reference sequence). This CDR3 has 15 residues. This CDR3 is CASSSLAGGHNEQFF. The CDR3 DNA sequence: TGTGCCAGCAGCTCGCTAGCGGGAGGACACAATGAGCAGTTCTTC.

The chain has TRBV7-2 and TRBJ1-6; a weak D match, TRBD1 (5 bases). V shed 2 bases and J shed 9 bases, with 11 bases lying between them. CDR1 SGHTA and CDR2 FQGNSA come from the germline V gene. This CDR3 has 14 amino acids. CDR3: CASSLKGETSPLHF. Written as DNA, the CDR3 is TGTGCCAGCAGCTTAAAAGGGGAGACTTCACCCCTCCACTTT.

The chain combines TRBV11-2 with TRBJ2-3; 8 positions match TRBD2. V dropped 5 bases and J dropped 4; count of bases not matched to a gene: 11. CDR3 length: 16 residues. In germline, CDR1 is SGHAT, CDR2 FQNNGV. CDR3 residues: CASSSGGGRAADTQYF. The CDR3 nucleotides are TGTGCCAGCAGCAGCGGCGGGGGGAGGGCCGCAGATACGCAGTATTTT.

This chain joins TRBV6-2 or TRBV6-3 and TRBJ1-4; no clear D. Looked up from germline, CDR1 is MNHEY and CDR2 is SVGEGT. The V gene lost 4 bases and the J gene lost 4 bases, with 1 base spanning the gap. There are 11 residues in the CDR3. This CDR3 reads CASSFNEKLFF. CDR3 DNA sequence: TGTGCCAGCAGTTTTAATGAAAAACTGTTTTTT.

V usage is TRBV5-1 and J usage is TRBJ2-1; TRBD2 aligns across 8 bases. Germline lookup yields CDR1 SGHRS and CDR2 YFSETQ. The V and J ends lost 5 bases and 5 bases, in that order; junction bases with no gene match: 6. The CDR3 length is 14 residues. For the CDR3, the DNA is TGCGCCAGCAGTTCGGGAGGGCCCAACAATGAGCAGTTCTTC. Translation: CASSSGGPNNEQFF.

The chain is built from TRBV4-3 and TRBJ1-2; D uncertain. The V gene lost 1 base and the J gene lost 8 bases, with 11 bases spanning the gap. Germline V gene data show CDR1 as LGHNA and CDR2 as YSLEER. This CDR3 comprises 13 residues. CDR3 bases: TGCGCCAGCAGCCAAGCACGCTCGAGAGGCTACACCTTC. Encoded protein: CASSQARSRGYTF.

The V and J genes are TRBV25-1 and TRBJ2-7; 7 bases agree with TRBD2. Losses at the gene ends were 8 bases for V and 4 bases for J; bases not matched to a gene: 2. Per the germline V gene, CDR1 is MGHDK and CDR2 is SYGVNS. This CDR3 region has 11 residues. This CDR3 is CASGGGYEQYF. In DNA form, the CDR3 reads TGTGCCAGCGGGGGGGGTTACGAGCAGTACTTC.

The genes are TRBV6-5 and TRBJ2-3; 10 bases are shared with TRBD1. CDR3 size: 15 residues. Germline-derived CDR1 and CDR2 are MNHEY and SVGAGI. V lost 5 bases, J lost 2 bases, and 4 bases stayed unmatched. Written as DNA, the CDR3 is TGTGCCAGCAGTCGGACAGGGGGACTCACAGATACGCAGTATTTT. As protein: CASSRTGGLTDTQYF.

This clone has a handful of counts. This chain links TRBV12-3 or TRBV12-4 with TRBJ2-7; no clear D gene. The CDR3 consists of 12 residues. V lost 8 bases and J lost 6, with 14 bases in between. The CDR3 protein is CASRPERSEQYF. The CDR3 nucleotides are TGTGCCAGCCGCCCGGAGCGCAGCGAGCAGTACTTC.